The rows below give T cell receptor beta chains drawn from one sample of a study of identical twins. TCRdb independently ran MiXCR on the 5' RACE reads; one entry per CDR3 protein. Among about 340,000 distinct CDR3 sequences listed, roughly 10% were seen once. The sequencing input was naive T cells sorted from blood. These receptors all stem from a woman aged 45-60 years in good health. The CDR3 runs from the conserved cysteine through the conserved F or W. The order of the fields is CDR3 length, D gene, V gene, J gene, clone size, CDR3 protein, CDR3 DNA. D genes are given only for firm matches. Not every row has a clone size; where given, it reads once, few, many or a size class.

length: 15
D: .
V: TRBV6-1
J: TRBJ2-7
size: many
CDR3: CASSEPHGNSYEQYF
DNA: TGTGCCAGCAGTGAACCCCATGGGAACTCTTACGAGCAGTACTTC

length: 13
D: .
V: TRBV27
J: TRBJ2-2
size: many
CDR3: CASSLSNTGELFF
DNA: TGTGCCAGCAGTCTCAGTAACACCGGGGAGCTGTTTTTT

length: 15
D: .
V: TRBV7-9
J: TRBJ2-1
size: .
CDR3: CASSSRRATGGEQFF
DNA: TGTGCCAGCAGCAGTCGGAGGGCTACCGGGGGTGAGCAGTTCTTC

length: 11
D: .
V: TRBV12-3/TRBV12-4
J: TRBJ2-3
size: many
CDR3: CASSLAGTQYF
DNA: TGTGCCAGCAGTTTAGCCGGAACGCAGTATTTT

length: 14
D: TRBD1
V: TRBV12-3/TRBV12-4
J: TRBJ2-7
size: few
CDR3: CASGDPGQGDEQYF
DNA: TGTGCCAGCGGCGACCCGGGACAGGGTGACGAGCAGTACTTC

length: 14
D: .
V: TRBV15
J: TRBJ1-5
size: few
CDR3: CATSRSGAGQPQHF
DNA: TGTGCCACCAGCAGATCAGGGGCAGGCCAGCCCCAGCATTTT

length: 15
D: .
V: TRBV7-9
J: TRBJ2-1
size: few
CDR3: CASSLGRRKDNEQFF
DNA: TGTGCCAGCAGCTTAGGAAGGAGGAAGGACAATGAGCAGTTCTTC

length: 16
D: TRBD1
V: TRBV7-2
J: TRBJ1-5
size: few
CDR3: CASSLETGRSNQPQHF
DNA: TGTGCCAGCAGCTTAGAGACAGGGAGAAGCAATCAGCCCCAGCATTTT

length: 14
D: .
V: TRBV19
J: TRBJ2-2
size: .
CDR3: CASTHPRFAGELFF
DNA: TGTGCCAGTACCCATCCCCGGTTCGCCGGGGAGCTGTTTTTT

length: 13
D: .
V: TRBV29-1
J: TRBJ1-2
size: many
CDR3: CSVPGGTNYGYTF
DNA: TGCAGCGTTCCGGGAGGCACTAACTATGGCTACACCTTC

length: 14
D: .
V: TRBV12-3/TRBV12-4
J: TRBJ2-4
size: many
CDR3: CASSLLGPKNIQYF
DNA: TGTGCCAGCAGTTTACTGGGTCCGAAAAACATTCAGTACTTC

length: 15
D: .
V: TRBV5-1
J: TRBJ2-1
size: many
CDR3: CASSLGQVSPNEQFF
DNA: TGCGCCAGCAGCTTGGGGCAGGTTTCACCCAATGAGCAGTTCTTC

length: 17
D: TRBD1
V: TRBV12-3/TRBV12-4
J: TRBJ1-3
size: many
CDR3: CASSSQTGGMPGNTIYF
DNA: TGTGCCAGCAGTTCTCAGACAGGGGGAATGCCTGGAAACACCATATATTTT

length: 16
D: TRBD1
V: TRBV5-1
J: TRBJ1-1
size: .
CDR3: CASSLQGAIFDTEAFF
DNA: TGCGCCAGCAGCTTACAGGGGGCGATTTTTGACACTGAAGCTTTCTTT

length: 14
D: .
V: TRBV3-1
J: TRBJ1-2
size: .
CDR3: CASSQSTRTYGYTF
DNA: TGTGCCAGCAGCCAATCTACCCGGACCTATGGCTACACCTTC

length: 11
D: TRBD2
V: TRBV29-1
J: TRBJ2-7
size: .
CDR3: CSVGTRGDQYF
DNA: TGCAGCGTCGGGACTAGGGGCGATCAGTACTTC

length: 13
D: .
V: TRBV7-9
J: TRBJ1-1
size: few
CDR3: CASTRGFNTEAFF
DNA: TGTGCCAGCACCCGGGGGTTCAACACTGAAGCTTTCTTT

length: 14
D: .
V: TRBV20-1
J: TRBJ1-5
size: few
CDR3: CSATPATGLQPQHF
DNA: TGCAGTGCTACCCCCGCGACAGGTCTTCAGCCCCAGCATTTT

length: 15
D: TRBD1
V: TRBV5-1
J: TRBJ2-1
size: few
CDR3: CASSPSGQGINEQFF
DNA: TGCGCCAGCAGCCCCTCAGGACAGGGAATCAATGAGCAGTTCTTC

length: 11
D: .
V: TRBV20-1
J: TRBJ1-5
size: .
CDR3: CSASRQGPQHF
DNA: TGCAGTGCTAGCCGCCAGGGTCCCCAGCATTTT

length: 17
D: TRBD2
V: TRBV5-1
J: TRBJ2-1
size: many
CDR3: CASSLAASGSRRNEQFF
DNA: TGCGCCAGCAGCTTGGCCGCTAGCGGGAGTCGTAGGAATGAGCAGTTCTTC

length: 16
D: TRBD2
V: TRBV7-9
J: TRBJ2-3
size: few
CDR3: CASSLFSSGRTDTQYF
DNA: TGTGCCAGCAGCTTATTCTCTAGCGGGAGAACAGATACGCAGTATTTT

length: 14
D: .
V: TRBV7-9
J: TRBJ1-4
size: .
CDR3: CASSFTSTNEKLFF
DNA: TGTGCCAGCAGCTTCACATCAACTAATGAAAAACTGTTTTTT

length: 15
D: TRBD2
V: TRBV6-5
J: TRBJ2-3
size: few
CDR3: CASSLASGSADTQYF
DNA: TGTGCCAGCAGTTTGGCTAGCGGGAGCGCAGATACGCAGTATTTT

length: 14
D: .
V: TRBV24-1
J: TRBJ2-2
size: many
CDR3: CATSEHRVAGELFF
DNA: TGTGCCACCAGTGAACACAGGGTTGCGGGGGAGCTGTTTTTT

length: 13
D: .
V: TRBV29-1
J: TRBJ1-2
size: .
CDR3: CSVDGTGPYGHTF
DNA: TGCAGCGTTGACGGTACAGGTCCATATGGCCACACCTTC

length: 13
D: .
V: TRBV6-1
J: TRBJ1-5
size: many
CDR3: CASRAQGYQPQHF
DNA: TGTGCCAGCAGGGCACAGGGTTACCAGCCCCAGCATTTT

length: 13
D: .
V: TRBV12-3/TRBV12-4
J: TRBJ1-5
size: .
CDR3: CASSLDRDQPQHF
DNA: TGTGCCAGCAGTTTGGACCGAGACCAGCCCCAGCATTTT

length: 14
D: .
V: TRBV5-1
J: TRBJ2-5
size: many
CDR3: CASNTRAAGETQYF
DNA: TGCGCCAGCAACACACGGGCCGCGGGAGAGACCCAGTACTTC

length: 15
D: .
V: TRBV21-1
J: TRBJ2-2
size: few
CDR3: CASSGGHPGTGELFF
DNA: TGTGCCAGCAGCGGGGGACACCCGGGCACCGGGGAGCTGTTTTTT

length: 11
D: .
V: TRBV12-3/TRBV12-4
J: TRBJ2-1
size: few
CDR3: CASGQGYEQFF
DNA: TGTGCCAGCGGGCAGGGGTATGAGCAGTTCTTC

length: 16
D: TRBD1
V: TRBV7-2
J: TRBJ2-1
size: .
CDR3: CASSFSQGIRLDEQFF
DNA: TGTGCCAGCAGCTTCTCACAGGGGATTCGCCTCGATGAGCAGTTCTTC

length: 13
D: .
V: TRBV11-2
J: TRBJ1-2
size: .
CDR3: CASSPERTWGYTF
DNA: TGTGCCAGCAGTCCCGAACGGACTTGGGGCTACACCTTC

length: 16
D: TRBD1
V: TRBV4-1
J: TRBJ1-1
size: .
CDR3: CASSQDPQGGNTEAFF
DNA: TGCGCCAGCAGCCAAGACCCCCAGGGGGGGAACACTGAAGCTTTCTTT

length: 14
D: .
V: TRBV5-1
J: TRBJ2-5
size: few
CDR3: CASSLGGVRETQYF
DNA: TGCGCCAGCAGCTTGGGGGGGGTCAGAGAGACCCAGTACTTC

length: 13
D: .
V: TRBV7-9
J: TRBJ1-1
size: many
CDR3: CASRAQKNTEAFF
DNA: TGTGCCAGCAGGGCCCAAAAGAACACTGAAGCTTTCTTT

length: 13
D: .
V: TRBV11-2
J: TRBJ2-3
size: many
CDR3: CASEGESTDTQYF
DNA: TGTGCCAGCGAGGGAGAGAGCACAGATACGCAGTATTTT

length: 15
D: .
V: TRBV19
J: TRBJ2-1
size: few
CDR3: CASSIAASSYNEQFF
DNA: TGTGCCAGTAGTATAGCGGCTAGCTCCTACAATGAGCAGTTCTTC